Following are 6 T cell receptor beta chains from one sample sequenced in a study of cytomegalovirus exposure and HLA in healthy donors. The PCR made use of 60 Vbeta and 13 Jbeta primers. Libraries were prepared by immunoSEQ multiplex PCR; TCRdb keeps only in-frame clonotypes and omits some of them. Of 95,000 to 110,000 clones listed, around 73% are singletons. The specimen sequenced was PBMCs. The source is a man aged 30-40 years in good health and CMV-seronegative.

The chain links TRBV7-6 to TRBJ2-2, with D unclear. Germline V CDR1 and CDR2: SGHVS, FNYEAQ. Trimming left V 4 bases short and J 0 bases short, with 3 bases between. The CDR3 spans 13 residues. CDR3 nucleotide sequence: TGTGCCAGCAGCTCCGCGAACACCGGGGAGCTGTTTTTT. Encoded protein: CASSSANTGELFF.

The chain has TRBV5-1 and TRBJ1-2; 10 nucleotides match TRBD1. This CDR3 has 14 residues. The ends lost 4 bases at V and 2 bases at J; junction bases unmatched: 2. Germline CDR1 and CDR2: SGHRS and YFSETQ. The CDR3, as DNA: TGCGCCAGCAGCCAGGACAGGGGGAACTATGGCTACACCTTC. Translated, it gives CASSQDRGNYGYTF. The complete variable domain, with remaining parts taken from reference TRBV5-1 and TRBJ1-2, reads KAGVTQTPRYLIKTRGQQVTLSCSPISGHRSVSWYQQTPGQGLQFLFEYFSETQRNKGNFPGRFSGRQFSNSRSEMNVSTLELGDSALYLCASSQDRGNYGYTFGSGTRLTVV.

The chain is built from TRBV10-3 and TRBJ2-5; D is uncertain. The J call may be mistaken, given a closer DNA end match to TRBJ2-7. The CDR3 loop spans 11 amino acids. Germline CDR1 ENHRY, CDR2 SYGVKD. CDR3 loop: CAISGDYEQYF. DNA for the CDR3: TGTGCCATTTCGGGCGACTACGAGCAGTACTTC.

This chain joins TRBV2 and TRBJ2-3, with 10 bases aligning to TRBD2. Germline values: CDR1 SNHLY, CDR2 FYNNEI. Trimming cost V 7 bases and J 0 bases; bases outside gene matches: 4. The CDR3 has 15 amino acids. The CDR3 reads CASKGLALSTDTQYF. The CDR3 DNA reads as TGTGCCAGCAAGGGACTAGCGCTTAGCACAGATACGCAGTATTTT.

The chain recombines TRBV27 with TRBJ2-7; 10 bases are shared with TRBD2. Germline V gene sequence: CDR1 MNHEY, CDR2 SMNVEV (reference sequence). The trim removed 11 bases at V and 3 bases at J, leaving 16 bases unmatched. CDR3 size: 16 residues. The CDR3 here is CAQKRSPGLAFYEQYF. For the CDR3, the DNA is TGTGCCCAAAAACGATCACCGGGACTAGCGTTCTACGAGCAGTACTTC.

The V call is TRBV7-7, the J call TRBJ2-5, with a weak D call TRBD2 (6 bases). Germline V gene sequence: CDR1 SSHAT, CDR2 FNYEAQ (reference sequence). The V gene lost 2 bases and the J gene lost 3 bases, with 13 bases spanning the gap. This CDR3 spans 15 amino acids. CDR3 region: CASSLLGTGKETQYF. The CDR3 nucleotides read TGTGCCAGCAGCTTATTGGGGACTGGAAAAGAGACCCAGTACTTC.